The clone carrying this T cell receptor beta chain has more than one count but fewer than ten. Its antigen remains unidentified. Researchers collected approximately 9.9 milliliters of peripheral blood from every single donor. The data are from a study of blood T cells in healthy people across ages. Then a second PCR, running about 7 to 11 cycles, was carried out with a sample-barcoded 5' primer and a J-beta primer mix. Each cDNA molecule received a tag from a template-switch adaptor that had 12 random nucleotides. Using its own MiXCR run on the 5' RACE reads, TCRdb lists one record per CDR3 protein. This sample yields fewer than 2,000,000 distinct CDR3 sequences, of which around 36% are seen a single time; approximately 10% belongs to the top ten. Study outcomes and limitations: It was the long-lived donors that had more naive CD4+ cells and higher diversity than aged donors.

The germline V gene has CDR1 LGHDT and CDR2 YNNKEL (reference sequence). The CDR3 spans 16 residues. Trimming at V came to 3 bases and at J to 4 bases, leaving 8 bases not matched to a gene. V usage is TRBV3-1 and J usage is TRBJ2-5; 10 bases agree with TRBD2. Source material: blood. The TCR comes from a woman younger than 45 in good health. The CDR3 nucleotides read TGTGCCAGCAGCCAGGCTAGCGGGAGAGGAGGAGAGACCCAGTACTTC. Amino acid sequence: CASSQASGRGGETQYF.